Reported below is one T cell receptor beta chain. The record originates from a study of T cell responses to AZD1222 COVID-19 vaccine. Whole-study context: Both about-4-week and about-12-week second-dose recipients were combined.

Assay used: immunoSEQ multiplex PCR; TCRdb lists only in-frame clones, some missing. The data hold about 100,000 clones, with more than 75% observed a single time. V lost 2 bases and J 3 bases, leaving 7 bases between the germline ends. Germline V gene lookup returns CDR1 MNHEY and CDR2 SMNVEV (reference sequence). This CDR3 is built from 13 residues. The gene calls are TRBV27 and TRBJ1-2, with D possibly TRBD1 on 5 matching bases. This sample comprised peripheral blood, obtained on day 0 of AZD1222 vaccination. The receptor comes from an adult in good health. The CDR3, as DNA: TGTGCCAGCAGTTTAAGGGGAGACTATGGCTACACCTTC. It codes for CASSLRGDYGYTF.